The 30 T cell receptor beta chains below come from one sample, sequenced in a study of blood T cell repertoires in COVID-19. Assay used: immunoSEQ multiplex PCR; TCRdb lists only in-frame clones, some missing. This table holds tens of thousands of clones, about 89% found once. The sample consisted of peripheral blood. All receptors derive from a man in his sixties with COVID-19, enrolled during active disease.

This rearrangement joins TRBV5-1 to TRBJ2-3; D perhaps matches TRBD2 (6 bases). V lost 0 bases and J 4 bases, leaving 18 bases between the germline ends. CDR1 and CDR2 (germline): SGHRS, YFSETQ. The CDR3 covers 17 residues. CDR3 amino acids: CASSLGGQRAGADTQYF. The CDR3 bases are TGCGCCAGCAGCTTGGGAGGTCAGCGGGCCGGGGCAGATACGCAGTATTTT. The variable domain in full, with the rest retrieved from reference TRBV5-1 and TRBJ2-3, is KAGVTQTPRYLIKTRGQQVTLSCSPISGHRSVSWYQQTPGQGLQFLFEYFSETQRNKGNFPGRFSGRQFSNSRSEMNVSTLELGDSALYLCASSLGGQRAGADTQYFGPGTRLTVL.

This chain uses TRBV6-5 with TRBJ2-7; D is possibly TRBD1 (6 bases). V was trimmed by 8 bases and J by 4 bases, leaving 18 bases between them. CDR1 and CDR2 from the germline V gene are MNHEY and SVGAGI. This CDR3 comprises 14 residues. CDR3 nucleotides: TGTGCCAGCGCCTCAGGACAGAAAAAATACGAGCAGTACTTC. Translation gives CASASGQKKYEQYF.

V is TRBV9 and J is TRBJ2-2; D unclear. The ends were cut back, 2 bases at V and 5 bases at J, with 10 bases in the middle. Germline values: CDR1 SGDLS, CDR2 YYNGEE. The CDR3 runs 14 residues. CDR3 sequence: CASSVRGDTGELFF. The DNA for the CDR3 is TGTGCCAGCAGCGTGAGAGGAGATACCGGGGAGCTGTTTTTT.

CDR3 residues: CASSAGQGAAVGYGYTF. Here the CDR3 DNA reads TGCGCCAGCAGCGCCGGACAGGGGGCGGCTGTAGGCTATGGCTACACCTTC. The chain links TRBV5-1 to TRBJ1-2; 11 nucleotides agree with TRBD1. The CDR3 spans 17 residues. In germline, CDR1 is SGHRS, CDR2 YFSETQ. After removal of 4 bases from V and 4 bases from J, the junction contained 12 bases not matched to a gene.

The chain uses TRBV5-4 and TRBJ1-3; D perhaps matches TRBD1 (5 bases). Trimming removed 0 bases from V and 0 bases from J, with 7 bases in between. The CDR3 covers 15 residues. Germline V gives CDR1 SGHNT, CDR2 YYREEE (reference sequence). The CDR3 sequence is CASSLGGYSGNTIYF. The CDR3 nucleotides are TGTGCCAGCAGCTTGGGGGGCTACTCTGGAAACACCATATATTTT.

The chain couples TRBV5-6 to TRBJ1-5, with D possibly TRBD1 on 5 matching bases. This CDR3 has 14 amino acids. Germline V gene lookup returns CDR1 SGHDT and CDR2 YYEEEE. Trimming removed 0 bases from V and 3 bases from J, with 7 bases in between. The CDR3 DNA is TGTGCCAGCAGCTTGGTAGGGGACAATCAGCCCCAGCATTTT. This sequence encodes CASSLVGDNQPQHF.

The rearrangement uses TRBV11-2 and TRBJ1-5; TRBD1 might be the D (5 bases). V lost 3 bases and J 5 bases, leaving 14 bases between the germline ends. CDR3 length equals 15 residues. CDR1 and CDR2 from the germline V gene are SGHAT and FQNNGV. CDR3 amino acids: CASSFNTGKDQPQHF. The CDR3 DNA is TGTGCCAGCAGCTTCAACACAGGTAAAGATCAGCCCCAGCATTTT. Full variable domain (rest looked up from reference TRBV11-2 and TRBJ1-5): EAGVAQSPRYKIIEKRQSVAFWCNPISGHATLYWYQQILGQGPKLLIQFQNNGVVDDSQLPKDRFSAERLKGVDSTLKIQPAKLEDSAVYLCASSFNTGKDQPQHFGDGTRLSIL.

The chain couples TRBV28 to TRBJ1-5; tentatively, D is TRBD1 (6 bases). V lost 5 bases to trimming and J lost 1 base, with 12 bases between them. The CDR3 runs 15 residues. Germline V gene lookup returns CDR1 MDHEN and CDR2 SYDVKM. CDR3 in amino acids: CASSQGMLSNQPQHF. In nucleotides, the CDR3 is TGTGCCAGCAGTCAGGGGATGTTAAGCAATCAGCCCCAGCATTTT.

This sequence joins TRBV29-1 and TRBJ1-1; 7 nucleotides match TRBD1. CDR1 is SQVTM and CDR2 is ANQGSEA in the germline V gene. The CDR3 spans 13 residues. V lost 7 bases to trimming and J lost 0 bases; unmatched junction nucleotides: 5. The CDR3 protein is CSALGQVNTEAFF. The CDR3 nucleotides read TGCAGCGCCCTAGGACAGGTGAACACTGAAGCTTTCTTT.

The V call is TRBV20-1, the J call TRBJ2-1; 10 nucleotides match TRBD2. Losses at the gene ends were 3 bases for V and 10 bases for J; bases not matched to a gene: 15. The CDR3 consists of 16 residues. Germline CDR1 DFQATT, CDR2 SNEGSKA (reference sequence). The CDR3 here is CSASDLRLAGLGEQFF. In DNA form, the CDR3 reads TGCAGTGCTAGTGACCTTCGACTAGCGGGCCTTGGAGAGCAGTTCTTC.

This chain connects TRBV7-3 to TRBJ2-1; TRBD2 agrees at 9 bases. V dropped 5 bases and J dropped 7; count of bases not matched to a gene: 12. The CDR3 totals 16 residues. Germline V gives CDR1 SGHTA, CDR2 FQGTGA. CDR3 region: CASSISGGRAGNEQFF. In nucleotides, the CDR3 is TGTGCCAGCAGCATCTCGGGCGGGAGGGCTGGTAATGAGCAGTTCTTC.

The CDR3 DNA reads as TGTGCCAGCAGTCCCGACCGGGACTGGACTAACACCGGGGAGCTGTTTTTT. It yields the protein CASSPDRDWTNTGELFF. This chain connects TRBV27 to TRBJ2-2; TRBD2 is a possible D gene (6 bases). This CDR3 has 17 residues. The V gene lost 5 bases and the J gene lost 2 bases, with 18 bases spanning the gap. The germline gives CDR1 MNHEY, CDR2 SMNVEV (reference sequence).

The gene calls are TRBV4-1 and TRBJ2-2; D is perhaps TRBD2 (6 bases). Germline V gene sequence: CDR1 MGHRA, CDR2 YSYEKL. Between the trimmed V and J ends, which lost 0 bases and 5 bases, there was a span of 16 bases. CDR3 length: 17 residues. The CDR3 region is CASSQDLTGSLTGELFF. The CDR3 region has the DNA TGCGCCAGCAGCCAAGATCTTACCGGGAGTTTGACCGGGGAGCTGTTTTTT.

This clone was detected once. The V gene is TRBV10-3, the J gene TRBJ1-4; TRBD1 agrees at 9 bases. This CDR3 has 14 amino acids. Germline CDR1 and CDR2: ENHRY and SYGVKD. Losses at the gene ends were 10 bases for V and 8 bases for J; bases not matched to a gene: 11. CDR3 sequence reads: CATGLTGGGEKLFF. In DNA, the CDR3 is TGTGCCACGGGTTTGACAGGGGGTGGAGAAAAACTGTTTTTT.

The chain has TRBV28 and TRBJ2-7; weak D call: TRBD1 (5 bases). V dropped 7 bases and J dropped 0 bases, with 10 bases sitting between them. Germline values: CDR1 MDHEN, CDR2 SYDVKM. This CDR3 is built from 13 residues. The CDR3 DNA is TGTGCCAGCACCTGGGGCCACTCCTACGAGCAGTACTTC. It encodes CASTWGHSYEQYF.

The gene calls are TRBV5-1 and TRBJ2-7; 7 nucleotides match TRBD1. Germline lookup yields CDR1 SGHRS and CDR2 YFSETQ. The CDR3 sequence is 15 residues long. Germline trimming cut 0 bases from V and 3 bases from J; bases unmatched to any gene: 6. Written as DNA, the CDR3 is TGCGCCAGCAGCTTGGAGGGCAGGGGGATCTACGAGCAGTACTTC. The encoded protein is CASSLEGRGIYEQYF. Full variable domain (missing parts from reference TRBV5-1 and TRBJ2-7): KAGVTQTPRYLIKTRGQQVTLSCSPISGHRSVSWYQQTPGQGLQFLFEYFSETQRNKGNFPGRFSGRQFSNSRSEMNVSTLELGDSALYLCASSLEGRGIYEQYFGPGTRLTVT.

V is TRBV2 and J is TRBJ1-4; TRBD1 matches 9 bases. V was pared by 6 bases and J by 8 bases, with 7 bases of the junction left unmatched. Germline loops: CDR1 SNHLY, CDR2 FYNNEI. The CDR3 consists of 14 residues. The CDR3 DNA follows: TGTGCCAGCAGGCCCGACAGGGGGTCCGAAAAACTGTTTTTT. Translated: CASRPDRGSEKLFF.

This clone was seen once. The chain links TRBV5-1 to TRBJ2-6; D gene unclear. CDR1 is SGHRS, CDR2 YFSETQ, per germline. This CDR3 spans 15 amino acids. V gave up 2 bases and J gave up 1 base, with 7 bases separating them. CDR3 amino acids: CASSLQLSGANVLTF. CDR3 DNA: TGCGCCAGCAGCTTACAGCTTTCTGGGGCCAACGTCCTGACTTTC.

The V and J genes are TRBV4-1 and TRBJ2-3; TRBD1 matches 7 bases. CDR1 and CDR2 from the germline V gene are MGHRA and YSYEKL. CDR3 size: 17 residues. J was trimmed by 2 bases and V by 2 bases; bases with no gene match: 10. CDR3 region: CASSQPRGQEFTDTQYF. The CDR3 nucleotides are TGCGCCAGCAGCCAACCTCGAGGACAGGAGTTCACAGATACGCAGTATTTT.

V gene TRBV6-5 combines with J gene TRBJ2-7, with a weak D call TRBD1 (5 bases). Germline V CDR1 and CDR2: MNHEY, SVGAGI. This CDR3 has 15 amino acids. V was shortened by 7 bases and J by 0 bases, with 16 bases between the two germline ends. The CDR3 region has the DNA TGTGCCAGCAAGCTAGGGCAGGGCGGCTCCTACGAGCAGTACTTC. It yields the protein CASKLGQGGSYEQYF.

V is TRBV7-2 and J is TRBJ1-1; 8 bases fit TRBD1. V lost 0 bases to trimming and J lost 7 bases; unmatched junction nucleotides: 1. There are 13 residues in the CDR3. The germline gives CDR1 SGHTA, CDR2 FQGNSA. CDR3 nucleotide sequence: TGTGCCAGCAGCTTAGCACAGGGGGATGAAGCTTTCTTT. It yields the protein CASSLAQGDEAFF.

The chain combines TRBV18 with TRBJ2-7; 10 nucleotides match TRBD1. Germline assignment: CDR1 KGHSH and CDR2 LQKENI. This CDR3 spans 12 amino acids. V lost 6 bases and J lost 5; bases outside the gene matches: 1. Here the CDR3 DNA reads TGTGCCAGCTCCGGGACAGGGGACGAGCAGTACTTC. Encoded protein: CASSGTGDEQYF.

The chain combines TRBV30 with TRBJ1-6; no firm D call. The CDR3 consists of 16 residues. The V gene's germline CDR1 is GTSNPN and CDR2 SVGIG (reference sequence). V lost 5 bases and J 7 bases, leaving 21 bases between the germline ends. The CDR3 bases are TGTGCCTGGGATACAGTGAGGGAAAGAAGAAATTCACCCCTCCACTTT. Translated: CAWDTVRERRNSPLHF.

This clone was counted a few times. V is TRBV12-5 and J is TRBJ2-2, with D perhaps matching TRBD2 (6 bases). CDR1 and CDR2 (germline): LGHNT, FRNRAP. Trimming took 4 bases from V and 1 from J, leaving 16 bases between them. This CDR3 comprises 17 residues. The CDR3 region has the DNA TGTGCTAGTGGTTCTGGCCTCGGGACTCTGAACACCGGGGAGCTGTTTTTT. Translated, it gives CASGSGLGTLNTGELFF. Supplemented by reference TRBV12-5 and TRBJ2-2, the full variable domain reads DARVTQTPRHKVTEMGQEVTMRCQPILGHNTVFWYRQTMMQGLELLAYFRNRAPLDDSGMPKDRFSAEMPDATLATLKIQPSEPRDSAVYFCASGSGLGTLNTGELFFGEGSRLTVL.

The V call is TRBV5-6, the J call TRBJ1-2; 7 positions match TRBD1. Germline assignment: CDR1 SGHDT and CDR2 YYEEEE. Germline trimming cut 7 bases from V and 4 bases from J; bases unmatched to any gene: 7. The CDR3 totals 13 residues. CDR3 region: CASSPGQLYGYTF. In DNA, the CDR3 is TGTGCCAGCTCACCGGGACAGCTCTATGGCTACACCTTC.

Only one count was recorded for this clone. The V gene is TRBV9, the J gene TRBJ2-2, with a possible D match to TRBD2 (6 bases). V gave up 0 bases and J gave up 4 bases, with 7 bases separating them. This CDR3 region has 14 residues. Germline assignment: CDR1 SGDLS and CDR2 YYNGEE. The CDR3 protein is CASSVVGGTGELFF. The CDR3 DNA follows: TGTGCCAGCAGCGTAGTGGGGGGCACCGGGGAGCTGTTTTTT.

The chain is built from TRBV6-5 and TRBJ1-3; weak D call: TRBD1 (6 bases). Trimming took 6 bases from V and 4 from J, leaving 10 bases between them. From germline, CDR1 is MNHEY and CDR2 SVGAGI. The CDR3 covers 13 residues. The CDR3 DNA follows: TGTGCCAGCAGGTCTGACAGGGGAAACACCATATATTTT. Amino acid sequence: CASRSDRGNTIYF.

V gene TRBV19 combines with J gene TRBJ2-7, with a tentative D call TRBD2 (6 bases). Germline lookup yields CDR1 LNHDA and CDR2 SQIVND (reference sequence). V was cut by 4 bases and J by 2 bases, with 12 bases left in between. CDR3 length: 14 amino acids. CDR3 coding DNA: TGTGCCAGTAGTACAGGACTAATCGCCTACGAGCAGTACTTC. Amino acid sequence: CASSTGLIAYEQYF.

This chain uses TRBV24-1 with TRBJ2-1; 11 bases map to TRBD2. This CDR3 has 16 residues. V was pared by 3 bases and J by 2 bases, with 2 bases of the junction left unmatched. Germline CDR1 and CDR2: KGHDR and SFDVKD. In DNA form, the CDR3 reads TGTGCCACCAGTGATCAACTAGCGGGGGCCTACAATGAGCAGTTCTTC. This translates into CATSDQLAGAYNEQFF.

This clone was found once. The gene calls are TRBV2 and TRBJ1-6; 7 positions agree with TRBD1. The CDR3 length is 15 residues. V lost 8 bases, J lost 0 bases, and 4 bases stayed unmatched. Per the germline V gene, CDR1 is SNHLY and CDR2 is FYNNEI. The CDR3 is CASEGDSSYNSPLHF. The CDR3 DNA reads TGTGCCAGCGAGGGGGACAGCTCCTATAATTCACCCCTCCACTTT.